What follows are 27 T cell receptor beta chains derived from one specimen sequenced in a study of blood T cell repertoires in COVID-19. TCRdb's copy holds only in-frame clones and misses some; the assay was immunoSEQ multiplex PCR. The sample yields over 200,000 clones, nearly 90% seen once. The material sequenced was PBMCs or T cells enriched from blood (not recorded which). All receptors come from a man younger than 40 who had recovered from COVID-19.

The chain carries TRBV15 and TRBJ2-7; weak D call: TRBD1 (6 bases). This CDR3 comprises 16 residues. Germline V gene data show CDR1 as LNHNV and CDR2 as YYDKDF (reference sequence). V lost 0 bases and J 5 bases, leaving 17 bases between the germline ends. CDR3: CATSRDVGPGAHEQYF. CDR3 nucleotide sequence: TGTGCCACCAGCAGAGATGTTGGGCCAGGGGCCCACGAGCAGTACTTC. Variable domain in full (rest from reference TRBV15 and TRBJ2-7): DAMVIQNPRYQVTQFGKPVTLSCSQTLNHNVMYWYQQKSSQAPKLLFHYYDKDFNNEADTPDNFQSRRPNTSFCFLDIRSPGLGDTAMYLCATSRDVGPGAHEQYFGPGTRLTVT.

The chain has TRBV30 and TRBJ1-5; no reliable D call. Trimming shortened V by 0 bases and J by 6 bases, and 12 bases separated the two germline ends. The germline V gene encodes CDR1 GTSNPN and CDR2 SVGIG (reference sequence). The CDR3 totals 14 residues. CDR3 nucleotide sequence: TGTGCCTGGAGTGTAGCCCCACCGGGTCAGCCCCAGCATTTT. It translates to CAWSVAPPGQPQHF. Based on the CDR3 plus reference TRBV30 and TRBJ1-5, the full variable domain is SQTIHQWPATLVQPVGSPLSLECTVEGTSNPNLYWYRQAAGRGLQLLFYSVGIGQISSEVPQNLSASRPQDRQFILSSKKLLLSDSGFYLCAWSVAPPGQPQHFGDGTRLSIL.

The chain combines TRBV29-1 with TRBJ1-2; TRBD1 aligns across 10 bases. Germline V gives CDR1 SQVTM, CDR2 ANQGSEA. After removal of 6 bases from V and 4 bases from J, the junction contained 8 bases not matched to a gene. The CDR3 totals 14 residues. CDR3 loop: CSVRDRGGGYGYTF. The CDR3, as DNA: TGCAGCGTCCGGGACAGGGGAGGCGGCTATGGCTACACCTTC.

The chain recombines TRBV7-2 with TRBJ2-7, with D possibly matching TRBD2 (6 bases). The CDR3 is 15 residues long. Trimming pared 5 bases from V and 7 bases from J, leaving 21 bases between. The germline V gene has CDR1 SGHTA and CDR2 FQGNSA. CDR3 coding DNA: TGTGCCAGCAGCCCCACCGGCGGGATCACGGGAGAGCAGTACTTC. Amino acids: CASSPTGGITGEQYF.

The CDR3 protein is CATSTRDRGPTNYGYTF. The CDR3 nucleotides are TGTGCCACCAGCACACGGGACAGGGGACCAACGAACTATGGCTACACCTTC. The rearrangement uses TRBV15 and TRBJ1-2; 10 nucleotides match TRBD1. The CDR3 length is 17 residues. Germline-derived CDR1 and CDR2 are LNHNV and YYDKDF (reference sequence). V was pared by 4 bases and J by 2 bases, with 10 bases of the junction left unmatched.

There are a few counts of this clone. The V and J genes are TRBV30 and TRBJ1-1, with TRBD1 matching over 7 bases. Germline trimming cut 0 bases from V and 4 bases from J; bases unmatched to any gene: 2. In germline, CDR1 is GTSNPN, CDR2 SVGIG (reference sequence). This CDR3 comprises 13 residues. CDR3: CAWSVPGGTEAFF. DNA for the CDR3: TGTGCCTGGAGTGTACCAGGGGGCACTGAAGCTTTCTTT. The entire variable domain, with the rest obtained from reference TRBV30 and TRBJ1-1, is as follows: SQTIHQWPATLVQPVGSPLSLECTVEGTSNPNLYWYRQAAGRGLQLLFYSVGIGQISSEVPQNLSASRPQDRQFILSSKKLLLSDSGFYLCAWSVPGGTEAFFGQGTRLTVV.

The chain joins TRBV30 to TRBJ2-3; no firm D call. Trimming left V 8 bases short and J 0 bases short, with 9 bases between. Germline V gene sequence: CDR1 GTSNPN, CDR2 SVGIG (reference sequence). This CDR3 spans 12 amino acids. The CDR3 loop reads CARAASTDTQYF. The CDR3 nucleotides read TGTGCCCGCGCGGCCAGCACAGATACGCAGTATTTT.

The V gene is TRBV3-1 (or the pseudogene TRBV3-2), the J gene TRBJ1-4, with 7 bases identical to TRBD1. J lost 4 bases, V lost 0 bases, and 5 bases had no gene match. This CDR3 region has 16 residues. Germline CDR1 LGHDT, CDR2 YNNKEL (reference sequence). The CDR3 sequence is CASSQEEGTVNEKLFF. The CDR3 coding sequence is TGTGCCAGCAGCCAAGAGGAGGGGACAGTTAATGAAAAACTGTTTTTT.

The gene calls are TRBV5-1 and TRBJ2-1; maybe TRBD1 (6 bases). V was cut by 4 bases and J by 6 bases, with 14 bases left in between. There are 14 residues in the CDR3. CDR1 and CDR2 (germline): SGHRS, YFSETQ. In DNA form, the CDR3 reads TGCGCCAGCAGCCCAATACAGGGAACCAATGAGCAGTTCTTC. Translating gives CASSPIQGTNEQFF.

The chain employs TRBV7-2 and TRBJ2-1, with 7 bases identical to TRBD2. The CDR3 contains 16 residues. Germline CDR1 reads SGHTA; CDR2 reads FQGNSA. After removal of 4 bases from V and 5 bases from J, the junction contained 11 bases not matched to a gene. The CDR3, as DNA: TGTGCCAGCAGCTCTGGACCCAGCGGGGCCCACAATGAGCAGTTCTTC. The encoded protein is CASSSGPSGAHNEQFF.

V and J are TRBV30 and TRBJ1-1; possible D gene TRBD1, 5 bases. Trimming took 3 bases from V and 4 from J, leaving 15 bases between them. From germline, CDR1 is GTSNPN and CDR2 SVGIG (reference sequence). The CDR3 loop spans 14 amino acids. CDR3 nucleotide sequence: TGTGCCTGGAGGGACACACCGTGGGGCACTGAAGCTTTCTTT. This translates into CAWRDTPWGTEAFF.

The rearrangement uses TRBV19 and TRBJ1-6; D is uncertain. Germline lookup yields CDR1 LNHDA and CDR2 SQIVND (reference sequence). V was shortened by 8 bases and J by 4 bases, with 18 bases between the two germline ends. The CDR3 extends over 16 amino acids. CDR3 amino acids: CASPELLPGYNSPLHF. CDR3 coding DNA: TGTGCCAGTCCTGAGCTACTTCCGGGGTATAATTCACCCCTCCACTTT.

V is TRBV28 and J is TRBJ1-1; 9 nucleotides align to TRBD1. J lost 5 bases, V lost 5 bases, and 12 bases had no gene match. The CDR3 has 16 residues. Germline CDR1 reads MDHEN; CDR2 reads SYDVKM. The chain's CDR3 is CASSPPGQGMGTEAFF. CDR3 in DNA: TGTGCCAGCAGTCCCCCCGGACAGGGGATGGGGACTGAAGCTTTCTTT.

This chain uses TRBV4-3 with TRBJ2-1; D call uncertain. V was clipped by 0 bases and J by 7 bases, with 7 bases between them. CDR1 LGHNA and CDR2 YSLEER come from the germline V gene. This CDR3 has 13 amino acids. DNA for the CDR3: TGCGCCAGCAGCCAAGATATGAGAAATGAGCAGTTCTTC. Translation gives CASSQDMRNEQFF.

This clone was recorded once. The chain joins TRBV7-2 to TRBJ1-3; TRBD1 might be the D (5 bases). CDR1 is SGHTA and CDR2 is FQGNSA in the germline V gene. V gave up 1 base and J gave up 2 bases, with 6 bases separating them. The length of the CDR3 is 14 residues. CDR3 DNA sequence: TGTGCCAGCAGCTTAGGCAGGGCTGGAAACACCATATATTTT. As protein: CASSLGRAGNTIYF.

CDR3 nucleotides: TGCGCCAGCAGCTTGGGGACAGGGTTTGACTATGGCTACACCTTC. Encoded protein: CASSLGTGFDYGYTF. The rearrangement uses TRBV5-1 and TRBJ1-2; 8 bases are a match to TRBD1. With 0 bases clipped from V and 3 bases from J, the junction kept 4 bases outside the gene matches. Germline-derived CDR1 and CDR2 are SGHRS and YFSETQ. The CDR3 covers 15 residues.

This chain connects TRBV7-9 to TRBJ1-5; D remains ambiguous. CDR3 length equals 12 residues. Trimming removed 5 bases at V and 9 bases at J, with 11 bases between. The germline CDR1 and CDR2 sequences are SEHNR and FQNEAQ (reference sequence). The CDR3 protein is CASSLKTGPQHF. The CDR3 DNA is TGTGCCAGCAGCCTAAAGACTGGGCCCCAGCATTTT.

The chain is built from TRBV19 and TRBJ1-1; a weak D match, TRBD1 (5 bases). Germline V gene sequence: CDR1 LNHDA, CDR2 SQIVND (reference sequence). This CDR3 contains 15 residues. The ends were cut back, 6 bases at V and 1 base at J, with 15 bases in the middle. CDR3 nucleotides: TGTGCCAGTAGCATCTACGGACACCAGAACACTGAAGCTTTCTTT. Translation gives CASSIYGHQNTEAFF.

The CDR3 spells CASSASTREQFF. CDR3 bases: TGTGCCAGCAGCGCGTCGACTAGGGAGCAGTTCTTC. J is TRBJ2-1 and V is TRBV9, with a weak D call TRBD2 (6 bases). This CDR3 region has 12 residues. Trimming removed 3 bases from V and 10 bases from J, with 11 bases in between. Germline loops: CDR1 SGDLS, CDR2 YYNGEE.

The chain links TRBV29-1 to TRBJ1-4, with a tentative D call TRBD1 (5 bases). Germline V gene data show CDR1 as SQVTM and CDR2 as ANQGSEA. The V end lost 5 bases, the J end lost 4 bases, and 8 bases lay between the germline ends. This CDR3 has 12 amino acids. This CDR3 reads CSVPQGNEKLFF. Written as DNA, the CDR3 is TGCAGCGTTCCTCAGGGTAATGAAAAACTGTTTTTT.

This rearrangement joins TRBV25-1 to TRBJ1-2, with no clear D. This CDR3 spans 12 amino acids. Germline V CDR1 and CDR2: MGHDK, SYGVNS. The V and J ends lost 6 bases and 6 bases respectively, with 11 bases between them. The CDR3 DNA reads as TGTGCCAGCAGACATTGGGCAGATGGCTACACCTTC. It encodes CASRHWADGYTF.

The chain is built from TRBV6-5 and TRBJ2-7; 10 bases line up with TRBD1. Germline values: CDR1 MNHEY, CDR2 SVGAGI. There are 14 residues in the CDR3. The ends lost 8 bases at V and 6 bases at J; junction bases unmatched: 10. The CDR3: CASAGGTGVLEQYF. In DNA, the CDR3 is TGTGCCAGCGCTGGCGGGACAGGGGTACTCGAGCAGTACTTC.

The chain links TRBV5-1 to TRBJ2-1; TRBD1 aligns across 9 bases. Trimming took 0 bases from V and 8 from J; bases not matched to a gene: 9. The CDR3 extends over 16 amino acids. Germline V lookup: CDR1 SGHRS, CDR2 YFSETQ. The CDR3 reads CASSLETIGQGYEQFF. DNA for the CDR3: TGCGCCAGCAGCTTGGAAACAATTGGACAGGGGTATGAGCAGTTCTTC. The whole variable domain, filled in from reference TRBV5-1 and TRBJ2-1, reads KAGVTQTPRYLIKTRGQQVTLSCSPISGHRSVSWYQQTPGQGLQFLFEYFSETQRNKGNFPGRFSGRQFSNSRSEMNVSTLELGDSALYLCASSLETIGQGYEQFFGPGTRLTVL.

The CDR3 loop is CAWGTGIVGAGELFF. The CDR3 DNA sequence: TGTGCCTGGGGGACAGGGATCGTGGGCGCCGGGGAGCTGTTTTTT. The V gene is TRBV30, the J gene TRBJ2-2; 9 bases line up with TRBD1. This CDR3 is 15 amino acids long. Germline V CDR1 and CDR2: GTSNPN, SVGIG (reference sequence). V lost 5 bases to trimming and J lost 6 bases; unmatched junction nucleotides: 10.

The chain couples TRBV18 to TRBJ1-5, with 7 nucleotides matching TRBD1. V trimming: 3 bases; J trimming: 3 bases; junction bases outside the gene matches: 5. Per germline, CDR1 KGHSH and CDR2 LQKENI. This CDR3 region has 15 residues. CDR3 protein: CASSPGTEFNQPQHF. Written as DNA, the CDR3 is TGTGCCAGCTCACCCGGGACAGAATTCAATCAGCCCCAGCATTTT. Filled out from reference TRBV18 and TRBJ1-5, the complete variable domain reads NAGVMQNPRHLVRRRGQEARLRCSPMKGHSHVYWYRQLPEEGLKFMVYLQKENIIDESGMPKERFSAEFPKEGPSILRIQQVVRGDSAAYFCASSPGTEFNQPQHFGDGTRLSIL.

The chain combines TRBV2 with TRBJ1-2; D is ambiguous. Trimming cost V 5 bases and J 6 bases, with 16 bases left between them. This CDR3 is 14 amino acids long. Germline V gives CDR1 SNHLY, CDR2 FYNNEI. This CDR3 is CASSYVGGADGYTF. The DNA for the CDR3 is TGTGCCAGCAGTTACGTCGGAGGAGCAGATGGCTACACCTTC.

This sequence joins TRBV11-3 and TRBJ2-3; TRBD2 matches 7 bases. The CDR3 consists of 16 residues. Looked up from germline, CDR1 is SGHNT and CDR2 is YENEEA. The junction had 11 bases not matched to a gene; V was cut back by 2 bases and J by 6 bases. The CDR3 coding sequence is TGTGCCAGCAGCTTATCTCCTAGCGGATTCAAGGATACGCAGTATTTT. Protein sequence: CASSLSPSGFKDTQYF. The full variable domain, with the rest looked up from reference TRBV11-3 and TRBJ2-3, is EAGVVQSPRYKIIEKKQPVAFWCNPISGHNTLYWYLQNLGQGPELLIRYENEEAVDDSQLPKDRFSAERLKGVDSTLKIQPAELGDSAVYLCASSLSPSGFKDTQYFGPGTRLTVL.